Below are 7 T cell receptor beta chains sequenced from a single sample in a study of tumor-infiltrating lymphocytes in primary liver carcinoma (dated by TCRdb to between 2016 and 2019). Blood RNA was extracted from unsorted whole blood with TRIzol reagent; germline DNA came from the DNeasy Blood & Tissue kit. Instrument on record: Illumina HiSeq 2500. Starting from approximately 0.5 ug total RNA, TCRbeta-specific cDNA was produced by reverse transcription with a constant-region primer and ProtoScript II reverse transcriptase. The TCRbeta libraries were prepared through three rounds of nested multiplex PCR following a slightly modified ARM-PCR procedure. Each of the first two PCR rounds ran for around 10 cycles using multiplex TRBV1-TRBV30 forward primers together with a Cbeta reverse primer. TCRdb reworked the public reads: Q25 trimming with fastp, MiXCR clone assembly, productive beta chains retained. CDR3 protein sequences are deduplicated, and each keeps its most common genes and DNA. The sample table contains approximately 320,000 distinct CDR3 sequences; only one count was recorded for around three fifths of them. The ten largest clones represent 15% to 20% of the sample.

Sequencing was performed on peripheral blood. These receptors all stem from a woman aged 25 to 45 with primary liver carcinoma and hepatitis B virus infection.

As regards this clonotype: One junction end does not reproduce the germline sequence, and a read error may be involved. The chain links TRBV11-3 to TRBJ2-1; perhaps TRBD1 as D (6 bases). From germline, CDR1 is SGHNT and CDR2 YENEEA. This CDR3 region has 17 residues. Here the CDR3 reads CASSLEGTLSSCNEQFF. The CDR3 nucleotides are TGTGCAAGCAGCTTAGAAGGGACACTGAGCTCCTGCAATGAGCAGTTCTTC.

As for this clonotype: The junction departs from germline at one end; a sequencing error may be responsible. The rearrangement joins TRBV5-6 to TRBJ2-3; 10 bases map to TRBD2. There are 15 residues in the CDR3. Germline V gene data show CDR1 as SGHDT and CDR2 as YYEEEE. The CDR3 sequence: CAISLRLAGVDTQYF. The CDR3 DNA sequence: TGTGCCATCAGCCTGAGGCTAGCGGGAGTAGATACGCAGTATTTT.

At least ten counts were recorded for this clonotype. The CDR3 sequence: CASSFRTGPDTQYF. The CDR3 bases are TGTGCCAGCAGCTTCCGGACAGGGCCAGATACGCAGTATTTT. The gene calls are TRBV11-2 and TRBJ2-3; 8 nucleotides match TRBD1. The CDR3 is 14 amino acids. Germline V gene data show CDR1 as SGHAT and CDR2 as FQNNGV. Trimming cost V 3 bases and J 4 bases; bases outside gene matches: 3.

This clonotype was counted between two and nine times. J is TRBJ2-1 and V is TRBV12-3 or TRBV12-4; 14 bases match TRBD2. The ends lost 7 bases at V and 5 bases at J; junction bases unmatched: 16. The CDR3 runs 19 residues. The CDR3 sequence: CASMLPGLAGEEGHNEQFF. In nucleotides, the CDR3 is TGTGCCAGCATGTTACCGGGACTAGCGGGAGAAGAGGGCCACAATGAGCAGTTCTTC.

There are many counts of this clonotype. The CDR3 region is CASSQGSLRDTQYF. The CDR3 DNA is TGCGCCAGCAGCCAAGGGAGTTTGAGAGATACGCAGTATTTT. The chain uses TRBV4-3 and TRBJ2-3; no firm D call. V was trimmed by 1 base and J by 5 bases, leaving 10 bases between them. The CDR3 runs to 14 residues. CDR1 is LGHNA, CDR2 YSLEER, per germline.

This clonotype was counted ten times or more. The rearrangement joins TRBV29-1 to TRBJ2-7; TRBD2 is a possible D gene (6 bases). Germline assignment: CDR1 SQVTM and CDR2 ANQGSEA. This CDR3 region has 12 residues. V was shortened by 4 bases and J by 3 bases, with 10 bases between the two germline ends. CDR3 loop: CSVGLGLYEQYF. CDR3 bases: TGCAGCGTTGGACTGGGACTCTACGAGCAGTACTTC.

Concerning this clonotype: This may come from a read error, since a much larger clone is one base off. The chain couples TRBV29-1 to TRBJ1-1; D perhaps matches TRBD1 (5 bases). Per germline, CDR1 SQVTM and CDR2 ANQGSEA. CDR3 length: 13 residues. The ends were cut back, 4 bases at V and 3 bases at J, with 12 bases in the middle. This CDR3 reads CSVGERGYTEAFF. CDR3 bases: TGCAGCGTTGGTGAAAGGGGATACACTGAAGCTTTCTTT.